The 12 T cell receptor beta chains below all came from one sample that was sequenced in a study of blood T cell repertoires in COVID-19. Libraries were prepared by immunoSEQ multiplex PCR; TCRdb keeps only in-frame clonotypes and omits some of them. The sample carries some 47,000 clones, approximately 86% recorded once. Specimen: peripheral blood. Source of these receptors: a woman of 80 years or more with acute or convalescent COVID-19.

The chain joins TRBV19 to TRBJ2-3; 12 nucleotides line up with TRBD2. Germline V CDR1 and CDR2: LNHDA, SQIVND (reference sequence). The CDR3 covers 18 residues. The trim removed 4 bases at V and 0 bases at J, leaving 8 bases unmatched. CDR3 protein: CASSRASGGAESTDTQYF. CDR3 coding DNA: TGTGCCAGTAGTAGGGCTAGCGGGGGGGCTGAAAGCACAGATACGCAGTATTTT. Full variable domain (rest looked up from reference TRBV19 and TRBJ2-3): DGGITQSPKYLFRKEGQNVTLSCEQNLNHDAMYWYRQDPGQGLRLIYYSQIVNDFQKGDIAEGYSVSREKKESFPLTVTSAQKNPTAFYLCASSRASGGAESTDTQYFGPGTRLTVL.

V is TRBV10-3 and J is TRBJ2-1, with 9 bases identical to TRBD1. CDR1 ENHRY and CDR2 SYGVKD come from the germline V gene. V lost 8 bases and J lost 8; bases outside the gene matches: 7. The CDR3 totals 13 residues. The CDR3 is CAIGRDRDDEQFF. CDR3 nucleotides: TGTGCCATCGGCCGGGACAGGGACGATGAGCAGTTCTTC.

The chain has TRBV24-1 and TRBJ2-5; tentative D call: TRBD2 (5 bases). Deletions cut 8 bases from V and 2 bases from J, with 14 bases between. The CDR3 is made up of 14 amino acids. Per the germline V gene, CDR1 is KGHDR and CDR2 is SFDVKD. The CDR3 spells CATNQDFGQETQYF. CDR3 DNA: TGTGCCACCAATCAGGACTTTGGACAAGAGACCCAGTACTTC.

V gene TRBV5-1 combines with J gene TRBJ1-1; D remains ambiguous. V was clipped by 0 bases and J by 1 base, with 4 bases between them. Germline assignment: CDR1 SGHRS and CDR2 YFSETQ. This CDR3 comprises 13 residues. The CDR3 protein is CASSLDTNTEAFF. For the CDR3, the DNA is TGCGCCAGCAGCTTGGACACGAACACTGAAGCTTTCTTT.

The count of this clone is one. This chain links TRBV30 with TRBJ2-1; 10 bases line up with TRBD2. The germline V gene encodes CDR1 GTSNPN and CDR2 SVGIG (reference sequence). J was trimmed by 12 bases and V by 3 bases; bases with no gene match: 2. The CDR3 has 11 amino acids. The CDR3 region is CAWRRTSGQFF. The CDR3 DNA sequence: TGTGCCTGGAGACGGACTAGCGGGCAGTTCTTC.

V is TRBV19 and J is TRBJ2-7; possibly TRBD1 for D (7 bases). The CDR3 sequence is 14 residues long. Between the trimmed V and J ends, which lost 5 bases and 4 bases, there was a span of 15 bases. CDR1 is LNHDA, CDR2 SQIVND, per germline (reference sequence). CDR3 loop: CASSPMTGRYEQYF. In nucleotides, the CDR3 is TGTGCCAGTAGTCCGATGACAGGGAGGTACGAGCAGTACTTC.

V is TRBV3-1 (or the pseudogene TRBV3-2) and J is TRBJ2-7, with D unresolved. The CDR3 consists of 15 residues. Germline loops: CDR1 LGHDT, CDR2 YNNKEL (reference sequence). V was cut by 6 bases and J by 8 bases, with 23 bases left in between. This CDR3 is CASRLDGSSGYKQYF. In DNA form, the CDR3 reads TGTGCCAGCAGGCTCGACGGGTCATCCGGGTACAAGCAGTACTTC.

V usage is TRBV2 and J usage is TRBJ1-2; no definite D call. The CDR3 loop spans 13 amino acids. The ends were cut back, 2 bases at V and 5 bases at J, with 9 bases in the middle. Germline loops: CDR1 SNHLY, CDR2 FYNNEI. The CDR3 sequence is CASSESVLYGYTF. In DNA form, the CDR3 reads TGTGCCAGCAGTGAATCTGTCTTGTATGGCTACACCTTC.

The CDR3 DNA is TGTGCCAGCAGCATGACAAAGGGGGACACTGAAGCTTTCTTT. This translates into CASSMTKGDTEAFF. The rearrangement links TRBV11-2 to TRBJ1-1, with D tentatively TRBD1 (6 bases). This CDR3 comprises 14 residues. The V end lost 5 bases, the J end lost 3 bases, and 13 bases lay between the germline ends. Germline lookup yields CDR1 SGHAT and CDR2 FQNNGV.

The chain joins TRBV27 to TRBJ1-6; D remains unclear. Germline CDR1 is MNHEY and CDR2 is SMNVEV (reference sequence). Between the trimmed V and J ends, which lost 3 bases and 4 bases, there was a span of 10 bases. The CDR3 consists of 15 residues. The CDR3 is CASSFGTRYNSPLHF. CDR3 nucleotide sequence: TGTGCCAGCAGTTTCGGAACGCGGTATAATTCACCCCTCCACTTT.

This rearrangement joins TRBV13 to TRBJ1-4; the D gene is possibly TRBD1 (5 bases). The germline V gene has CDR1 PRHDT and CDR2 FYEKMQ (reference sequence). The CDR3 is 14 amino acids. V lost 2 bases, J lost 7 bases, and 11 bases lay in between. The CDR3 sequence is CASSLSYGGEKLFF. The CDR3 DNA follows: TGTGCCAGCAGCTTAAGCTACGGGGGTGAAAAACTGTTTTTT.

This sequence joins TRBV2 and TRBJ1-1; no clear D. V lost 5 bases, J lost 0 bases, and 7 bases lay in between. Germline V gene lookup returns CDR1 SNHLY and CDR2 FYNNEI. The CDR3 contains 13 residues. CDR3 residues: CASSFQMNTEAFF. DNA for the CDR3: TGTGCCAGCAGTTTTCAGATGAACACTGAAGCTTTCTTT.